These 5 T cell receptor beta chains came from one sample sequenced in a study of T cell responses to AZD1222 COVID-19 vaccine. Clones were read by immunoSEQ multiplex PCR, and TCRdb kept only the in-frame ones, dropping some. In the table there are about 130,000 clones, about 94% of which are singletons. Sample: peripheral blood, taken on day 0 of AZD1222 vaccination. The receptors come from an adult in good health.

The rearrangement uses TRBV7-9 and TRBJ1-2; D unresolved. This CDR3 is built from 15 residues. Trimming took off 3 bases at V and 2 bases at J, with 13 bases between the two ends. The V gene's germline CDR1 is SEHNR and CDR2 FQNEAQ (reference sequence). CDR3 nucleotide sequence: TGTGCCAGCAGCTTTTATTTAGGTCCGAACTATGGCTACACCTTC. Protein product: CASSFYLGPNYGYTF.

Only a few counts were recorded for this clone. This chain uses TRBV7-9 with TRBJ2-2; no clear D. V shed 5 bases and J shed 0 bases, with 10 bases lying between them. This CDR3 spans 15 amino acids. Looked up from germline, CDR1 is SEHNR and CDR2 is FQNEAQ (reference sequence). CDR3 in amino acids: CASSPQFANTGELFF. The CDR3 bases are TGTGCCAGCAGCCCACAGTTTGCGAACACCGGGGAGCTGTTTTTT.

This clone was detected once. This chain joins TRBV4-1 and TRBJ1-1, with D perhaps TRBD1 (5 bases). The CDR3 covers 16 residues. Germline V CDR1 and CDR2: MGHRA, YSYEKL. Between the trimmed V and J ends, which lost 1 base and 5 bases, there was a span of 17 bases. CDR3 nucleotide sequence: TGCGCCAGCAGCCAAGTGGGGCGGGGTGGTTGGACTGAAGCTTTCTTT. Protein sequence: CASSQVGRGGWTEAFF.

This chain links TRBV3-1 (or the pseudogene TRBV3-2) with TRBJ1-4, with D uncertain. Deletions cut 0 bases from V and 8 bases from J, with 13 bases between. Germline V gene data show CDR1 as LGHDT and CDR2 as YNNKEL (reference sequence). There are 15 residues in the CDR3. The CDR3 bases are TGTGCCAGCAGCCAAGATGGGCCGGGAAGAGAAAAACTGTTTTTT. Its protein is CASSQDGPGREKLFF.

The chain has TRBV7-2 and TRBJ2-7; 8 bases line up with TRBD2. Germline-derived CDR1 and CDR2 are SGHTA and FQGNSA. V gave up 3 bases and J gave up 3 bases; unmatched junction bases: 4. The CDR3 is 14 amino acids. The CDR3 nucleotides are TGTGCCAGCAGCTTGGGACTAGGGCGCTACGAGCAGTACTTC. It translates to CASSLGLGRYEQYF.